This section outlines one TCR beta chain sequence together with its context. Its antigen is not identified. This sample was taken from a study of cytomegalovirus exposure and HLA in healthy donors. Study results and limitations: According to an earlier analysis, most TCR beta V segments yielded productive rearrangements about 90% or about 30% of the time.

A multiplex PCR was run with 60 Vbeta primers and 13 Jbeta primers. Only in-frame clones appear in the TCRdb table, and some are missing; sequencing was by immunoSEQ multiplex PCR. The repertoire includes some 180,000 clones, around 80% of them detected once, and under 1.5% sits in the top ten. Trimming stripped 3 bases from V and 4 bases from J, with 15 bases between. This CDR3 region has 14 residues. CDR1 is SQVTM and CDR2 is ANQGSEA in the germline V gene. Material for sequencing was PBMCs. This TCR derives from a girl between 10 and 17 years old in good health and CMV-seropositive. The chain carries TRBV29-1 and TRBJ1-2; weak D call: TRBD1 (5 bases). The CDR3 region is CSVDNLRGGYGYTF. CDR3 coding DNA: TGCAGCGTTGATAACTTGCGGGGGGGCTATGGCTACACCTTC. Full variable domain (rest looked up from reference TRBV29-1 and TRBJ1-2): SAVISQKPSRDICQRGTSLTIQCQVDSQVTMMFWYRQQPGQSLTLIATANQGSEATYESGFVIDKFPISRPNLTFSTLTVSNMSPEDSSIYLCSVDNLRGGYGYTFGSGTRLTVV.